The subject of this entry is one TCR beta chain. Antigen unknown. Indicated time point: cycle 4 day 1 (C4D1), after 5 to 7 weeks of nivolumab. In every patient, relapse followed autologous stem cell transplantation, while exposure to brentuximab vedotin differed. The germline gives CDR1 MDHEN, CDR2 SYDVKM. This CDR3 has 15 residues. Trimming at V came to 5 bases and at J to 5 bases, leaving 9 bases not matched to a gene. Profiled with immunoSEQ multiplex PCR; TCRdb holds only in-frame clones, not every one. The sample contains around 92,000 clones, nearly 85% of which appear only once. This specimen belongs to a study of PD-1 blockade in classical Hodgkin lymphoma. Study findings and constraints: Anyone who began nivolumab under 1 year after ASCT was excluded. Reported baseline diversity: healthy donors highest, relapsed/refractory patients lowest.

V is TRBV28 and J is TRBJ2-5; 9 bases match TRBD2. This clonotype was obtained from a human donor with classical Hodgkin lymphoma. The specimen was peripheral blood mononuclear cells (PBMCs), collected before the fourth cycle of nivolumab. CDR3 coding DNA: TGTGCCAGCAGTCCCAGCGGCGGGAGGGGGGAGACCCAGTACTTC. Protein: CASSPSGGRGETQYF.